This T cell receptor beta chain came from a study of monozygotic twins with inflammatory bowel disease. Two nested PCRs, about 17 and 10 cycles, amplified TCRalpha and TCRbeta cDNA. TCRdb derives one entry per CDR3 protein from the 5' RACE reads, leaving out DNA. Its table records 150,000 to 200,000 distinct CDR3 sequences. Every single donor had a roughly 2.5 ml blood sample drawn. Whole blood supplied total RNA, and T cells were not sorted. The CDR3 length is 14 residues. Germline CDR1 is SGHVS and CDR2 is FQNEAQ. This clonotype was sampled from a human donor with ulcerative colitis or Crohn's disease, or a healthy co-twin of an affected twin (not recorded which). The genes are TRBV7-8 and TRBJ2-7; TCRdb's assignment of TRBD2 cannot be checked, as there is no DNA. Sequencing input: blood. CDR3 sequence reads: CASSVRLVGYEQYF. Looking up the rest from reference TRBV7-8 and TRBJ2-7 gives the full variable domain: GAGVSQSPRYKVAKRGQDVALRCDPISGHVSLFWYQQALGQGPEFLTYFQNEAQLDKSGLPSDRFFAERPEGSVSTLKIQRTQQEDSAVYLCASSVRLVGYEQYFGPGTRLTVT.